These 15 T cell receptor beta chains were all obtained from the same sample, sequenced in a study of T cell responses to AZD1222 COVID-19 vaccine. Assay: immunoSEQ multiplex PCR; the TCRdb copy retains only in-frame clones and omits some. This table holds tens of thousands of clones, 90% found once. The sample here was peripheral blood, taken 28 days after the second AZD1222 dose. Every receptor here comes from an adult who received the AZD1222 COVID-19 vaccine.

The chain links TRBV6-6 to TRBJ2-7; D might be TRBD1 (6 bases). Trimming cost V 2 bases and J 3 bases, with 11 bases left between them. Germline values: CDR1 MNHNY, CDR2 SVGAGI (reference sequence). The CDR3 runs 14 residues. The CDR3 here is CASSYGGRDYEQYF. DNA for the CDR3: TGTGCCAGCAGTTACGGGGGCCGGGACTACGAGCAGTACTTC.

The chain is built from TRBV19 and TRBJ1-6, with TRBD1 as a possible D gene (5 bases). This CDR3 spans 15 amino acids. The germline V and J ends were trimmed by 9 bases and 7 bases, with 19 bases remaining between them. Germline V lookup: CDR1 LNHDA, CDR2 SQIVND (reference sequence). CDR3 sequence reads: CASGYGTYGNSPLHF. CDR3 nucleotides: TGTGCCAGCGGATATGGGACTTATGGGAATTCACCCCTCCACTTT.

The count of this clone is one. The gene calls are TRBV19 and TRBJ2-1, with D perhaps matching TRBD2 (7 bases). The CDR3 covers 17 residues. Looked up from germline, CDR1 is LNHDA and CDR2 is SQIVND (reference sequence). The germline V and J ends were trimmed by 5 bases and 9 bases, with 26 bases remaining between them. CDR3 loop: CASSFDLSTGGGGEQFF. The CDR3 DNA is TGTGCCAGTAGTTTTGATCTATCGACAGGAGGGGGGGGTGAGCAGTTCTTC.

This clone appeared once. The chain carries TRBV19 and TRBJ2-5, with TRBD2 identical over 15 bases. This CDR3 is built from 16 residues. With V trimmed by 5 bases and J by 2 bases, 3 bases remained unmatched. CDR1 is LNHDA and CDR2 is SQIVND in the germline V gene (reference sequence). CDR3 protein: CASSSGLAGGQETQYF. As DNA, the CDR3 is TGTGCCAGTAGTTCGGGACTAGCGGGGGGACAAGAGACCCAGTACTTC.

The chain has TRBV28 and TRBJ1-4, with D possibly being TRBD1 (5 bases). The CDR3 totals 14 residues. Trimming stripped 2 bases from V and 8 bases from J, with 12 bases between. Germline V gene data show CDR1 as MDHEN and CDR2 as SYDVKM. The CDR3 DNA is TGTGCCAGCAGTTTACAGGGTGGTTTAGAAAAACTGTTTTTT. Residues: CASSLQGGLEKLFF.

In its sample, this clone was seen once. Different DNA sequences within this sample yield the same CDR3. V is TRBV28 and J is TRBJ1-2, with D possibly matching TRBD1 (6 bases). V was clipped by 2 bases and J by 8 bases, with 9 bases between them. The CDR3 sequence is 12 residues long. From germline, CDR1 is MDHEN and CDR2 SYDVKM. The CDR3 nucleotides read TGTGCCAGCAGTTTACAGGGGCGCGGCTACACCTTC. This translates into CASSLQGRGYTF.

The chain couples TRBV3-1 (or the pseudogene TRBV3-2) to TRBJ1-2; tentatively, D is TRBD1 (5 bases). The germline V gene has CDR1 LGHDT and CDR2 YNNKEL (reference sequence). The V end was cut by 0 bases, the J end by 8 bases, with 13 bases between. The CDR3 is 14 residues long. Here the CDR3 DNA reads TGTGCCAGCAGCCAAGAAGGTGGGAGGGACGGCTACACCTTC. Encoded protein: CASSQEGGRDGYTF.

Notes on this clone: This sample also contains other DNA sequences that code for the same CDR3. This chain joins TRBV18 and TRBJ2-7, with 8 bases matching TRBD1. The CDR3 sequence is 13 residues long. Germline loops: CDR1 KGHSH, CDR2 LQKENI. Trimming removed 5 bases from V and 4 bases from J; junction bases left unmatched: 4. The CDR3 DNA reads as TGTGCCAGCTCAGCAGGACAGGGTTACGAGCAGTACTTC. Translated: CASSAGQGYEQYF.

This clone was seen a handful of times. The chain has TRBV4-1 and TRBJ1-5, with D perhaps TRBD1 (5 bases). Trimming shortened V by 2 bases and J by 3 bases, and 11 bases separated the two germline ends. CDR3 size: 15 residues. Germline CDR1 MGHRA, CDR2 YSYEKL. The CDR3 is CASSQTGGNNQPQHF. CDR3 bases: TGCGCCAGCAGCCAAACAGGAGGGAACAATCAGCCCCAGCATTTT.

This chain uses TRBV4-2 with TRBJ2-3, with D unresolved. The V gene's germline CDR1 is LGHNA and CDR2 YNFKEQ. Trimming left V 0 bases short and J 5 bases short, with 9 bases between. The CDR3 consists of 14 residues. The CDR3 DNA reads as TGTGCCAGCAGCCAAGATCGTGGGGAAGATACGCAGTATTTT. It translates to CASSQDRGEDTQYF.

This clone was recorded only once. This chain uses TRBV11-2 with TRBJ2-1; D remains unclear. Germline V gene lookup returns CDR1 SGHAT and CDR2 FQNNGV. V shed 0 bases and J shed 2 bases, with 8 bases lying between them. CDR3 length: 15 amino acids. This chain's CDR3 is CASSLDRPPYNEQFF. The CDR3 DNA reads TGTGCCAGCAGCTTAGACCGCCCGCCCTACAATGAGCAGTTCTTC.

In DNA, the CDR3 is TGTGCCAGCAGCCGAGGGACAGCAAATTCACCCCTCCACTTT. It codes for CASSRGTANSPLHF. The V and J genes are TRBV25-1 and TRBJ1-6; 7 positions agree with TRBD1. Germline CDR1 and CDR2: MGHDK and SYGVNS. The V and J ends lost 6 bases and 7 bases, in that order; junction bases with no gene match: 6. The CDR3 is 14 residues long. The full variable domain, in which reference TRBV25-1 and TRBJ1-6 provide the parts outside the CDR3, is EADIYQTPRYLVIGTGKKITLECSQTMGHDKMYWYQQDPGMELHLIHYSYGVNSTEKGDLSSESTVSRIRTEHFPLTLESARPSHTSQYLCASSRGTANSPLHFGNGTRLTVT.

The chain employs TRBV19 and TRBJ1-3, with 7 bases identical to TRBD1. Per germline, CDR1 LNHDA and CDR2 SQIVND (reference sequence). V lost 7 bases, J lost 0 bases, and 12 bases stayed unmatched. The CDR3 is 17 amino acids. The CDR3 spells CASNPTGTSLSGNTIYF. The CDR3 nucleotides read TGTGCCAGTAACCCGACAGGGACAAGCCTCTCTGGAAACACCATATATTTT.

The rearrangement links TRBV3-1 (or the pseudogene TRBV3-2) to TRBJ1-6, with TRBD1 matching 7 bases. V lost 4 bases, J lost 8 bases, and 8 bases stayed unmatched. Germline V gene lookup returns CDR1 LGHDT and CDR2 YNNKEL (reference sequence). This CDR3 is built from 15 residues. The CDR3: CASSRGDSHYSPLHF. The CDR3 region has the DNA TGTGCCAGCAGCCGAGGGGACAGCCACTATTCACCCCTCCACTTT.

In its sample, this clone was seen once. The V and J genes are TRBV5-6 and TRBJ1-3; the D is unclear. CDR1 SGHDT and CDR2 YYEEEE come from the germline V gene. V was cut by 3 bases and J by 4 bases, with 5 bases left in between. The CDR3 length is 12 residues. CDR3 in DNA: TGTGCCAGCAGCTGGTCGGGAAACACCATATATTTT. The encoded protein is CASSWSGNTIYF.